Listed below are T cell receptor beta chains from one sample, sequenced in a study of blood T cell repertoires in COVID-19. Assay: immunoSEQ multiplex PCR; the TCRdb copy retains only in-frame clones and omits some. The sample shows over 70,000 clones, over 60% of them seen only once. The specimen sequenced was peripheral blood. Every receptor here comes from a man in his 70s with COVID-19, enrolled during active disease. The CDR3 runs from the conserved cysteine through the conserved F or W. Fields, in order: V gene, clone size, D gene, J gene, CDR3 DNA, CDR3 protein. A D gene is named only where the DNA matches it firmly. The size entry is marked missing in some rows and otherwise reads once, few, many or a size class.

TRBV29-1	.	.	TRBJ2-7	TGCAGCGTTGAAGGGCCAGCGACGAGCGAGCAGTACTTC	CSVEGPATSEQYF
TRBV24-1	.	TRBD1	TRBJ1-2	TGTGCCACCAGTGATTTACAGGGGGCGTCTGGCTACACCTTC	CATSDLQGASGYTF
TRBV7-2	.	.	TRBJ2-5	TGTGCCAGCAGCTACACAGGGTCAGAGACCCAGTACTTC	CASSYTGSETQYF
TRBV28	.	TRBD2	TRBJ2-7	TGTGCCAGCAGAGGACCTGGACTAGCGGGCGTCTACGAGCAGTACTTC	CASRGPGLAGVYEQYF
TRBV24-1	.	.	TRBJ1-5	TGTGCCACCAGTCGAGGGTCTCAGCCCCAGCATTTT	CATSRGSQPQHF
TRBV29-1	once	.	TRBJ1-2	TGCAGCGTTGGATCGGGACAACCCATGGAGGGCTACACCTTC	CSVGSGQPMEGYTF
TRBV9	few	TRBD1	TRBJ1-4	TGTGCCAGCAGCGTCGGACAGGGGGCACCGACTAATGAAAAACTGTTTTTT	CASSVGQGAPTNEKLFF
TRBV18	.	.	TRBJ1-1	TGTGCCAGCTCACCTCAGGAGGCGGGGACTGAAGCTTTCTTT	CASSPQEAGTEAFF
TRBV20-1	.	.	TRBJ2-7	TGCAGTGCTCCCGACAACTACGAGCAGTACTTC	CSAPDNYEQYF
TRBV30	.	TRBD1	TRBJ2-7	TGTGCCTGGGGTCCCGGGACAGGGGCCCTGTCGGGGGAGCAGTACTTC	CAWGPGTGALSGEQYF
TRBV7-2	.	TRBD1	TRBJ2-1	TGTGCCAGCAGCCCCCGGACAGGGGATTACAATGAGCAGTTCTTC	CASSPRTGDYNEQFF
TRBV7-9	many	.	TRBJ2-1	TGTGCCAGCAGCTCCGGGCAGGGGAGGGCCAATGAGCAGTTCTTC	CASSSGQGRANEQFF
TRBV6-2/TRBV6-3	.	.	TRBJ1-2	TGTGCCAGCAGTTACTCGGCAGGAACTAACTATGGCTACACCTTC	CASSYSAGTNYGYTF
TRBV29-1	.	.	TRBJ2-7	TGCAGCGTTGGTGGACAATCATGGTACGAGCAGTACTTC	CSVGGQSWYEQYF
TRBV11-2	.	TRBD1	TRBJ1-6	TGTGCCAGCAGCTCCCCCGAAACAGGGGTTGTGTCACCCCTCCACTTT	CASSSPETGVVSPLHF
TRBV28	.	TRBD1	TRBJ2-1	TGTGCCAGCGCTGTACAGGGGGTGAACTACAATGAGCAGTTCTTC	CASAVQGVNYNEQFF
TRBV7-8	.	TRBD2	TRBJ2-3	TGTGCCAGCAGACTGGGACTAGCGGGAGCCCAAGATACGCAGTATTTT	CASRLGLAGAQDTQYF
TRBV2	.	.	TRBJ1-5	TGTGCCAGCAGTGAGGGTAGCTCCGATCAGCCCCAGCATTTT	CASSEGSSDQPQHF
TRBV11-2	.	TRBD1	TRBJ2-1	TGTGCCAGCATCCTTTACAGGGGACAGATGTACAATGAGCAGTTCTTC	CASILYRGQMYNEQFF
TRBV9	.	.	TRBJ1-3	TGTGCCAGCAGCGTAGCCTCTGCTGGAAACACCATATATTTT	CASSVASAGNTIYF
TRBV7-2	.	.	TRBJ1-2	TGTGCCACCCGGGACTATGGCTACACCTTC	CATRDYGYTF
TRBV6-5	.	TRBD1	TRBJ1-1	TGTGCCAGCAGGGGTAGACAGGGTTCCACTGAAGCTTTCTTT	CASRGRQGSTEAFF
TRBV2	.	.	TRBJ1-1	TGTGCCAGCAGTGAAATGGGTCGGGGGAACACTGAAGCTTTCTTT	CASSEMGRGNTEAFF
TRBV18	.	.	TRBJ1-1	TGTGCCAGCTCACCACAGGGGAGGTCCACTGAAGCTTTCTTT	CASSPQGRSTEAFF
TRBV5-1	.	TRBD1	TRBJ2-7	TGCGCCAGCAGCTTGGAGGGGGCATCCTACGAGCAGTACTTC	CASSLEGASYEQYF
TRBV20-1	medium-sized	.	TRBJ2-7	TGCAGTGCTAGTGCTCCCGAGAAACTCTACGAGCAGTACTTC	CSASAPEKLYEQYF
TRBV27	.	.	TRBJ1-2	TGTGCCAGCAGTTTCGGAGGGCTGCGCTCTGGCTACACCTTC	CASSFGGLRSGYTF
TRBV7-2	.	TRBD2	TRBJ2-1	TGTGCCAGCAGCCAACCGGGACTAGCGGGGCCCACGATCTTC	CASSQPGLAGPTIF
TRBV9	.	TRBD2	TRBJ2-1	TGTGCCAGCAGCGTATTGCAGGGAGGGGCCTACAATGAGCAGTTCTTC	CASSVLQGGAYNEQFF
TRBV24-1	.	.	TRBJ2-1	TGTGCCACCAGTGTCGTCCGGAGCTCCTACAATGAGCAGTTCTTC	CATSVVRSSYNEQFF
TRBV30	.	.	TRBJ2-5	TGTGCCTGGAAACCACCGTGGGGTTCGGGGCAAGAGACCCAGTACTTC	CAWKPPWGSGQETQYF
TRBV7-2	.	.	TRBJ2-5	TGTGCCAGCAGCTTTAATCGGGAAGAGACCCAGTACTTC	CASSFNREETQYF
TRBV5-1	.	TRBD1	TRBJ2-2	TGCGCCAGCAGCTCGGGACAGGGTGGGGACGGGGAGCTGTTTTTT	CASSSGQGGDGELFF
TRBV7-2	.	TRBD1	TRBJ2-7	TGTGCCAGCAGCTTCTCCCAAGGACAGGTCGGGTACGAGCAGTACTTC	CASSFSQGQVGYEQYF
TRBV4-2	.	TRBD2	TRBJ2-1	TGTGCCAGCAGCCAAGATGAGGGGGCTCTAGCGGGAGCCCGACACAATGAGCAGTTCTTC	CASSQDEGALAGARHNEQFF
TRBV12-3/TRBV12-4	once	.	TRBJ2-7	TGTGCCAGCACCCGGACTGGGACCTACGAGCAGTACTTC	CASTRTGTYEQYF
TRBV6-6	few	.	TRBJ1-1	TGTGCCAGCAGTTATCAGCTGGGGGCGAACACTGAAGCTTTCTTT	CASSYQLGANTEAFF
TRBV11-3	once	TRBD2	TRBJ2-3	TGTGCCAGCAGCTTAAAAGGGAGCGGGACGTCCACAGATACGCAGTATTTT	CASSLKGSGTSTDTQYF
TRBV19	.	.	TRBJ1-3	TGTGCCAGTAGTATAGTGGGACTTGGAAACACCATATATTTT	CASSIVGLGNTIYF
TRBV25-1	.	.	TRBJ2-2	TGTGCCAGCCGGCGGGCCGGGGAGCTGTTTTTT	CASRRAGELFF
TRBV3-1/TRBV3-2	.	TRBD1	TRBJ1-1	TGTGCCAGCAGCCTCGGGACAGGGGAAACTGAAGCTTTCTTT	CASSLGTGETEAFF
TRBV24-1	once	TRBD1	TRBJ2-7	TGTGCCACCAGTGATGCCCGGACAGGGGACCACGAGCAGTACTTC	CATSDARTGDHEQYF
TRBV6-5	.	TRBD1	TRBJ1-1	TGTGCCAGCAGTTGGGGCCAGGGGGCTGAAGCTTTCTTT	CASSWGQGAEAFF
TRBV5-5	once	.	TRBJ2-7	TGTGCCAGCAGCACCACAGGGCTTGGCGAGCAGTACTTC	CASSTTGLGEQYF
TRBV7-6	.	.	TRBJ1-1	TGTGCCAGCAGCTTAGGGTCTGGGCTCATGAACACTGAAGCTTTCTTT	CASSLGSGLMNTEAFF
TRBV5-1	.	TRBD1	TRBJ2-7	TGCGCCAGCAGCTTGGGGACAGGGGGCGTCGAGCAGTACTTC	CASSLGTGGVEQYF
TRBV28	.	TRBD2	TRBJ2-7	TGTGCCAGCAGTTTATCATCTAGCGGGACGCCCTACGAGCAGTACTTC	CASSLSSSGTPYEQYF
TRBV11-3	.	.	TRBJ2-2	TGTGCCAGCAGCCCCCACGACAGGAACACCGGGGAGCTGTTTTTT	CASSPHDRNTGELFF
TRBV4-2	.	.	TRBJ2-5	TGTGCCAGCAGCCAAGGTTTTCTAGAGACCCAGTACTTC	CASSQGFLETQYF
TRBV19	.	TRBD1	TRBJ2-1	TGTGCCAGTAGCCCTAGGGTAGGGACAGGGCAATTGGGGGAGCAGTTCTTC	CASSPRVGTGQLGEQFF
TRBV18	.	TRBD2	TRBJ2-3	TGTGCCAGCTCACAACTAGCGGGAGTAGAAGATACGCAGTATTTT	CASSQLAGVEDTQYF
TRBV27	.	TRBD1	TRBJ2-7	TGTGCCAGCAGTTGGACAGGGAACTACGAGCAGTACTTC	CASSWTGNYEQYF